In its sample, the clone carrying this T cell receptor beta chain was seen a few times. The antigen remains undetermined. This entry comes from a study of blood T cells in healthy people across ages. The study's findings and limits: Age showed a roughly linear inverse relationship with TCR beta diversity per million T cells. Diversity was higher, and naive CD4+ cells more numerous, in long-lived donors than in aged donors.

Germline-derived CDR1 and CDR2 are MGHRA and YSYEKL. V shed 0 bases and J shed 0 bases, with 7 bases lying between them. This CDR3 contains 15 residues. The authors ran a second PCR of 7 to 11 cycles using a sample-barcoded 5' primer and a J-beta primer mix. A template-switch adaptor with 12 random nucleotides tagged each cDNA molecule. TCRdb reanalysed the 5' RACE reads using MiXCR and keeps one entry per CDR3 protein. The sample carries 850,000 to 1,300,000 distinct CDR3 sequences, more than 40% recorded once. PBMCs were isolated at a quantity of at least 6 million per sample. What was sequenced was blood. V and J are TRBV4-1 and TRBJ2-3, with D perhaps TRBD2 (5 bases). This TCR came from a woman aged 55 to 70 in good health. The CDR3 loop reads CASSQDPGSTDTQYF. CDR3 nucleotides: TGCGCCAGCAGCCAAGATCCGGGGAGCACAGATACGCAGTATTTT.